The 28 T cell receptor beta chains below all came from one sample that was sequenced in a study of T cell responses to AZD1222 COVID-19 vaccine. Libraries were prepared by immunoSEQ multiplex PCR; TCRdb keeps only in-frame clonotypes and omits some of them. The repertoire holds 110,000 to 150,000 clones, with approximately 90% as singletons. Specimen: peripheral blood, collected 28 days after the second AZD1222 dose. The receptors here all came from an adult who received the AZD1222 COVID-19 vaccine.

This sequence joins TRBV10-3 and TRBJ2-7; 7 positions match TRBD2. Trimming at V came to 4 bases and at J to 0 bases, leaving 6 bases not matched to a gene. CDR1 is ENHRY, CDR2 SYGVKD, per germline. The CDR3 runs 15 residues. CDR3 DNA sequence: TGTGCCATCAGTGGGTACACGGGGGGCTCCTACGAGCAGTACTTC. Its translation: CAISGYTGGSYEQYF.

The chain joins TRBV3-1 (or the pseudogene TRBV3-2) to TRBJ2-1, with D hard to call. The germline V gene has CDR1 LGHDT and CDR2 YNNKEL (reference sequence). The CDR3 spans 13 residues. Trimming cost V 3 bases and J 5 bases, with 8 bases left between them. CDR3 region: CASSQGRHNEQFF. In nucleotides, the CDR3 is TGTGCCAGCAGCCAGGGCCGACACAATGAGCAGTTCTTC.

In this sample, this clone turned up a few times. J is TRBJ2-1 and V is TRBV7-2; D may be TRBD1 or TRBD2 (6 bases each). The CDR3 is 17 residues long. Germline CDR1 SGHTA, CDR2 FQGNSA. V lost 2 bases to trimming and J lost 6 bases, with 20 bases between them. The DNA for the CDR3 is TGTGCCAGCAGCTTATCACGAGGGGGGCGGGCGCTCAATGAGCAGTTCTTC. It codes for CASSLSRGGRALNEQFF.

The chain carries TRBV19 and TRBJ1-1; TRBD1 agrees at 7 bases. Germline lookup yields CDR1 LNHDA and CDR2 SQIVND (reference sequence). V shed 4 bases and J 6 bases; nucleotides not matched to a gene: 11. The CDR3 extends over 15 amino acids. CDR3 amino acids: CASSTAGTAKSEAFF. DNA for the CDR3: TGTGCCAGTAGTACCGCCGGGACAGCGAAGTCTGAAGCTTTCTTT.

The chain employs TRBV3-1 (or the pseudogene TRBV3-2) and TRBJ1-1; D gene unclear. V dropped 3 bases and J dropped 0 bases, with 8 bases sitting between them. Germline V gene lookup returns CDR1 LGHDT and CDR2 YNNKEL (reference sequence). This CDR3 spans 14 amino acids. CDR3 in amino acids: CASSQETVNTEAFF. The CDR3 coding sequence is TGTGCCAGCAGCCAGGAGACGGTGAACACTGAAGCTTTCTTT.

The V call is TRBV7-3, the J call TRBJ2-3; D is unresolved. The V gene lost 6 bases and the J gene lost 4 bases, with 8 bases spanning the gap. Germline V gene data show CDR1 as SGHTA and CDR2 as FQGTGA. CDR3 length: 12 residues. The CDR3 coding sequence is TGTGCCAGCAGGGATGGATCAGATACGCAGTATTTT. Its translation is CASRDGSDTQYF.

The V and J genes are TRBV19 and TRBJ1-1; 10 nucleotides match TRBD1. The length of the CDR3 is 13 residues. CDR1 is LNHDA, CDR2 SQIVND, per germline (reference sequence). Losses at the gene ends were 5 bases for V and 6 bases for J; bases not matched to a gene: 3. The CDR3 reads CASSLDRGPEAFF. CDR3 in DNA: TGTGCCAGTAGTCTTGACAGGGGGCCTGAAGCTTTCTTT.

The chain employs TRBV30 and TRBJ1-5; D is ambiguous. The CDR3 is 12 amino acids. Germline CDR1 is GTSNPN and CDR2 is SVGIG (reference sequence). The V end lost 5 bases, the J end lost 6 bases, and 11 bases lay between the germline ends. CDR3 DNA: TGTGCCTGGTCGAAGGGTGTTCAGCCCCAGCATTTT. As protein: CAWSKGVQPQHF.

The chain links TRBV7-2 to TRBJ1-1, with D maybe TRBD1 (6 bases). Germline CDR1 is SGHTA and CDR2 is FQGNSA. V lost 5 bases and J 1 base, leaving 11 bases between the germline ends. This CDR3 region has 14 residues. The CDR3 DNA is TGTGCCAGCAGCACTACAGGGAAGAACACTGAAGCTTTCTTT. Protein product: CASSTTGKNTEAFF. Together with reference TRBV7-2 and TRBJ1-1, the CDR3 gives the full variable domain: GAGVSQSPSNKVTEKGKDVELRCDPISGHTALYWYRQSLGQGLEFLIYFQGNSAPDKSGLPSDRFSAERTGGSVSTLTIQRTQQEDSAVYLCASSTTGKNTEAFFGQGTRLTVV.

The gene calls are TRBV28 and TRBJ2-1; 9 bases map to TRBD2. The CDR3 loop spans 17 amino acids. The J segment lost 7 bases and the V segment lost 5 bases, leaving 15 bases of the junction unmatched. Germline V CDR1 and CDR2: MDHEN, SYDVKM. CDR3 region: CASSPRVAGVGWNEQFF. The DNA of the CDR3 is TGTGCCAGCAGTCCCCGCGTAGCGGGAGTTGGGTGGAATGAGCAGTTCTTC.

V is TRBV19 and J is TRBJ1-5, with D uncertain. CDR1 and CDR2 from the germline V gene are LNHDA and SQIVND (reference sequence). With 4 bases removed from V and 6 bases from J, the gap between germline ends came to 7 bases. The length of the CDR3 is 12 residues. CDR3 DNA sequence: TGTGCCAGTAGTACACACGGTCAGCCCCAGCATTTT. This codes for CASSTHGQPQHF.

This clone was recorded once. The chain combines TRBV18 with TRBJ1-4; D not certain. Germline V gives CDR1 KGHSH, CDR2 LQKENI. CDR3 size: 14 residues. The V and J ends lost 6 bases and 4 bases respectively, with 12 bases between them. The CDR3 bases are TGTGCCAGCTCCCTCCGAGAACTTAATGAAAAACTGTTTTTT. Its translation: CASSLRELNEKLFF.

The rearrangement uses TRBV11-3 and TRBJ2-7; 7 positions agree with TRBD1. With 5 bases clipped from V and 3 bases from J, the junction kept 7 bases outside the gene matches. Germline V gene lookup returns CDR1 SGHNT and CDR2 YENEEA. This CDR3 has 14 residues. DNA for the CDR3: TGTGCCAGCAGCGGGGACAGTTTCTTCTACGAGCAGTACTTC. It translates to CASSGDSFFYEQYF.

This chain uses TRBV29-1 with TRBJ2-1; 13 bases line up with TRBD2. CDR3 length: 16 residues. V lost 1 base to trimming and J lost 6 bases; unmatched junction nucleotides: 6. From germline, CDR1 is SQVTM and CDR2 ANQGSEA. CDR3 protein: CSVEGTSGRAFNEQFF. The CDR3 coding sequence is TGCAGCGTTGAAGGCACTAGCGGGAGGGCTTTCAATGAGCAGTTCTTC.

The J gene is TRBJ1-2, the V gene TRBV6-5; D gene uncertain. CDR1 MNHEY and CDR2 SVGAGI come from the germline V gene. V lost 7 bases, J lost 2 bases, and 11 bases lay in between. The CDR3 runs to 13 residues. CDR3 DNA: TGTGCCAGCACCCCCTTGGGGAACTATGGCTACACCTTC. This translates into CASTPLGNYGYTF.

The rearrangement joins TRBV6-5 to TRBJ2-4; TRBD1 might be the D (6 bases). Trimming shortened V by 4 bases and J by 0 bases, and 13 bases separated the two germline ends. This CDR3 comprises 16 residues. Germline V gives CDR1 MNHEY, CDR2 SVGAGI. CDR3 protein: CASSLWTALAKNIQYF. CDR3 DNA: TGTGCCAGCAGTTTATGGACAGCCCTAGCCAAAAACATTCAGTACTTC.

V usage is TRBV5-8 and J usage is TRBJ1-1; 7 nucleotides line up with TRBD1. V trimming: 5 bases; J trimming: 7 bases; junction bases outside the gene matches: 5. The CDR3 is made up of 12 amino acids. Germline lookup yields CDR1 SGHTS and CDR2 YDEGEE. The DNA for the CDR3 is TGTGCCAGCAGAGTAGGGGGCTTTGAAGCTTTCTTT. Residues: CASRVGGFEAFF.

The genes are TRBV20-1 and TRBJ1-2; weak D call: TRBD1 (5 bases). The CDR3 runs to 11 residues. V was clipped by 5 bases and J by 8 bases, with 12 bases between them. Germline CDR1 is DFQATT and CDR2 is SNEGSKA (reference sequence). CDR3 coding DNA: TGCAGTGCTCTATCCGGGGGAGGCTACACCTTC. As protein: CSALSGGGYTF.

V and J are TRBV19 and TRBJ2-1; D gene uncertain. V was clipped by 8 bases and J by 0 bases, with 14 bases between them. CDR1 and CDR2 from the germline V gene are LNHDA and SQIVND (reference sequence). CDR3 size: 15 residues. The CDR3, as DNA: TGTGCCAGTCAGGTGGATACCTCCTCCTACAATGAGCAGTTCTTC. Its translation: CASQVDTSSYNEQFF.

The V call is TRBV5-1, the J call TRBJ1-1; the D gene is possibly TRBD1 (5 bases). Germline V CDR1 and CDR2: SGHRS, YFSETQ. With 4 bases removed from V and 0 bases from J, the gap between germline ends came to 19 bases. The CDR3 totals 17 residues. CDR3 nucleotides: TGCGCCAGCAGCGCCGATCCGAGTGGGGGACTGAACACTGAAGCTTTCTTT. Its protein is CASSADPSGGLNTEAFF.

The chain carries TRBV7-9 and TRBJ1-2; tentative D call: TRBD1 (6 bases). Trimming took off 7 bases at V and 3 bases at J, with 12 bases between the two ends. Germline lookup yields CDR1 SEHNR and CDR2 FQNEAQ (reference sequence). This CDR3 has 13 residues. CDR3 protein: CASTAGVDYGYTF. Here the CDR3 DNA reads TGTGCCAGCACGGCAGGGGTGGACTATGGCTACACCTTC.

The genes are TRBV4-3 and TRBJ2-1; 7 bases are a match to TRBD2. Germline lookup yields CDR1 LGHNA and CDR2 YSLEER. The CDR3 consists of 17 residues. Losses at the gene ends were 0 bases for V and 4 bases for J; bases not matched to a gene: 9. The CDR3 here is CASSQDLGRGIYNEQFF. The CDR3 coding sequence is TGCGCCAGCAGCCAAGATCTGGGGCGGGGGATTTACAATGAGCAGTTCTTC.

V is TRBV3-1 (or the pseudogene TRBV3-2) and J is TRBJ1-1, with 8 positions matching TRBD1. V lost 7 bases, J lost 5 bases, and 6 bases stayed unmatched. The CDR3 is 13 residues long. The germline CDR1 and CDR2 sequences are LGHDT and YNNKEL (reference sequence). CDR3: CASNPGGGTEAFF. CDR3 in DNA: TGTGCCAGCAACCCAGGGGGCGGAACTGAAGCTTTCTTT.

The V call is TRBV3-1 (or the pseudogene TRBV3-2), the J call TRBJ1-1; D is possibly TRBD1 (5 bases). Germline assignment: CDR1 LGHDT and CDR2 YNNKEL (reference sequence). Trimming pared 1 base from V and 4 bases from J, leaving 25 bases between. The CDR3 runs 19 residues. The CDR3: CASSQGIAGTPISSTEAFF. The CDR3 DNA reads as TGTGCCAGCAGCCAAGGTATAGCGGGGACCCCAATTAGCTCCACTGAAGCTTTCTTT.

This rearrangement joins TRBV24-1 to TRBJ1-2; no reliable D call. Per the germline V gene, CDR1 is KGHDR and CDR2 is SFDVKD. The V and J ends lost 1 base and 7 bases respectively, with 6 bases between them. The CDR3 length is 12 residues. CDR3 nucleotide sequence: TGTGCCACCAGTGATTTTGGGGTTGGCTACACCTTC. Its protein product is CATSDFGVGYTF.

This clone has more than one count but fewer than ten. This sequence joins TRBV5-1 and TRBJ1-1; D is perhaps TRBD1 (5 bases). The CDR3 has 15 amino acids. Trimming pared 4 bases from V and 4 bases from J, leaving 17 bases between. The germline gives CDR1 SGHRS, CDR2 YFSETQ. CDR3 protein: CASSANLGDVTEAFF. The CDR3 nucleotides read TGCGCCAGCAGCGCCAACTTGGGGGATGTCACTGAAGCTTTCTTT.

This chain connects TRBV6-2 or TRBV6-3 to TRBJ2-7, with 12 bases identical to TRBD2. There are 15 residues in the CDR3. After removal of 6 bases from V and 5 bases from J, the junction contained 8 bases not matched to a gene. The germline gives CDR1 MNHEY, CDR2 SVGEGT. The CDR3 coding sequence is TGTGCCAGCAGGCCTAGCGGGAGGGCAGGAAACGAGCAGTACTTC. Translation gives CASRPSGRAGNEQYF.

V and J are TRBV7-9 and TRBJ2-6, with TRBD1 matching over 10 bases. Unmatched junction bases numbered 10, after V lost 5 bases and J lost 0 bases. Germline CDR1 and CDR2: SEHNR and FQNEAQ (reference sequence). This CDR3 region has 19 residues. The CDR3 DNA follows: TGTGCCAGCAGCATCCCCGACAGGGGGCTCCTCTCTGGGGCCAACGTCCTGACTTTC. As protein: CASSIPDRGLLSGANVLTF.